Each of the 32 T cell receptor beta chains below was sequenced from the same sample in a study of blood T cells in healthy people across ages. It was with a sample-barcoded 5' primer and a J-beta primer mix that a second PCR of roughly 7 to 12 cycles was run. Using its own MiXCR run on the 5' RACE reads, TCRdb lists one record per CDR3 protein. Found here are some 760,000 distinct CDR3 sequences, about 25% of them singletons; the top ten hold more than 3%. Another study also made use of these data, one on T cells of mothers and their children.

The sample consisted of blood. These receptor sequences come from a boy younger than 18 in good health.

V usage is TRBV30 and J usage is TRBJ2-7, with D possibly TRBD2 on 6 matching bases. V shed 4 bases and J shed 1 base, with 14 bases lying between them. CDR3 length: 14 amino acids. In germline, CDR1 is GTSNPN, CDR2 SVGIG (reference sequence). The CDR3 loop reads CAWNLVSGSYEQYF. DNA for the CDR3: TGTGCCTGGAATCTGGTTAGCGGTTCCTACGAGCAGTACTTC.

This clonotype was counted a few times. The rearrangement links TRBV28 to TRBJ2-5, with D perhaps matching TRBD1 or TRBD2 (5 bases each). Germline CDR1 is MDHEN and CDR2 is SYDVKM. The V end was cut by 7 bases, the J end by 4 bases, with 10 bases between. The CDR3 has 12 residues. The chain's CDR3 is CASTSGPETQYF. The CDR3 DNA sequence: TGTGCCAGCACCTCGGGGCCAGAGACCCAGTACTTC.

The chain combines TRBV20-1 with TRBJ1-4, with a possible D match to TRBD1 (5 bases). The CDR3 loop spans 15 amino acids. Germline assignment: CDR1 DFQATT and CDR2 SNEGSKA (reference sequence). With 0 bases removed from V and 5 bases from J, the gap between germline ends came to 13 bases. The CDR3 coding sequence is TGCAGTGCTAGAGATCTGGGGGGGAGGAATGAAAAACTGTTTTTT. The encoded protein is CSARDLGGRNEKLFF.

This clonotype was observed a few times. The gene calls are TRBV4-3 and TRBJ2-7; 8 bases fit TRBD2. From germline, CDR1 is LGHNA and CDR2 YSLEER. Germline trimming cut 0 bases from V and 3 bases from J; bases unmatched to any gene: 1. This CDR3 comprises 14 residues. The CDR3 loop reads CASSQDTSGYEQYF. The CDR3 bases are TGCGCCAGCAGCCAAGACACTAGCGGCTACGAGCAGTACTTC.

This clonotype appeared a few times. This rearrangement joins TRBV6-5 to TRBJ2-5, with 12 bases lining up with TRBD2. The J call may be mistaken, given a closer DNA end match to TRBJ2-1. From germline, CDR1 is MNHEY and CDR2 SVGAGI. CDR3 size: 14 residues. The CDR3 DNA reads TGTGCCACGGGTAGACTAGCGGGAGCCAATGAGCAGTTCTTC. Protein sequence: CATGRLAGANEQFF.

The sample holds a few counts of this clonotype. The chain combines TRBV29-1 with TRBJ1-1; no definite D call. The V gene's germline CDR1 is SQVTM and CDR2 ANQGSEA. This CDR3 has 11 residues. Trimming left V 6 bases short and J 1 base short, with 6 bases between. The CDR3 nucleotides read TGCAGCGTCCTGAGGAACACTGAAGCTTTCTTT. Amino acid sequence: CSVLRNTEAFF.

This clonotype was counted between two and nine times. V usage is TRBV18 and J usage is TRBJ2-5, with D possibly being TRBD2 (7 bases). Trimming took off 6 bases at V and 5 bases at J, with 19 bases between the two ends. CDR3 size: 15 residues. The germline V gene has CDR1 KGHSH and CDR2 LQKENI. CDR3 sequence (DNA): TGTGCCAGCTCGACACTTGACGGGGGGCTGGAGACCCAGTACTTC. Encoded protein: CASSTLDGGLETQYF.

This clonotype was counted only a few times. The chain is built from TRBV7-9 and TRBJ1-2; D not certain. Trimming removed 4 bases from V and 1 base from J, with 13 bases in between. The CDR3 totals 15 residues. Per the germline V gene, CDR1 is SEHNR and CDR2 is FQNEAQ (reference sequence). Here the CDR3 DNA reads TGTGCCAGCAGCTATACCGGACCGTTTAACTATGGCTACACCTTC. It specifies CASSYTGPFNYGYTF.

This chain joins TRBV28 and TRBJ1-1, with D unresolved. V gave up 6 bases and J gave up 4 bases, with 12 bases separating them. The CDR3 runs 13 residues. Germline V gene lookup returns CDR1 MDHEN and CDR2 SYDVKM. The CDR3 reads CASSSQRSTEAFF. DNA for the CDR3: TGTGCCAGCAGCTCACAAAGGAGCACTGAAGCTTTCTTT.

The table lists this clonotype with a few counts. The chain recombines TRBV28 with TRBJ1-1; D might be TRBD1 (6 bases). The CDR3 runs 14 residues. V was trimmed by 1 base and J by 8 bases, leaving 14 bases between them. Germline V gene sequence: CDR1 MDHEN, CDR2 SYDVKM. The CDR3 region has the DNA TGTGCCAGCAGTTTATACAGGGAAGGGTGGGAAGCTTTCTTT. Encoded protein: CASSLYREGWEAFF.

With respect to this clonotype: One end of the junction fails to match germline, which may point to a read error. J is TRBJ1-1 and V is TRBV6-5, with 7 bases fitting TRBD1. The CDR3 sequence is 18 residues long. In germline, CDR1 is MNHEY, CDR2 SVGAGI. In DNA, the CDR3 is TGTGCCAGCATTTACAGGCGGACAGGAGGGGACCTTGTCACTGAAGCTTTCTTT. As protein: CASIYRRTGGDLVTEAFF.

This clonotype has just a few counts. The rearrangement uses TRBV29-1 and TRBJ2-7; D assignment may be TRBD1 or TRBD2 (6 bases each). The CDR3 is 13 residues long. Trimming shortened V by 4 bases and J by 7 bases, and 17 bases separated the two germline ends. CDR1 SQVTM and CDR2 ANQGSEA come from the germline V gene. CDR3 loop: CSVGLTGSGEQYF. In DNA, the CDR3 is TGCAGCGTTGGACTAACAGGGAGCGGGGAGCAGTACTTC.

This chain uses TRBV6-1 with TRBJ1-2; no clear D gene. There are 13 residues in the CDR3. CDR1 is MNHNS and CDR2 is SASEGT in the germline V gene. V gave up 1 base and J gave up 8 bases, with 11 bases separating them. The DNA of the CDR3 is TGTGCCAGCAGTGAAGACCTCTCGTGGGGCTACACCTTC. It encodes CASSEDLSWGYTF.

This clonotype was seen at least ten times. The CDR3 DNA reads TGCAGTGCTAGAAGGGCAGGCTATGGCTACACCTTC. Its protein product is CSARRAGYGYTF. This chain links TRBV20-1 with TRBJ1-2; D uncertain. Germline CDR1 is DFQATT and CDR2 is SNEGSKA (reference sequence). Trimming pared 2 bases from V and 4 bases from J, leaving 8 bases between. There are 12 residues in the CDR3.

This chain links TRBV29-1 with TRBJ1-2; D unresolved. The germline gives CDR1 SQVTM, CDR2 ANQGSEA. The CDR3 extends over 13 amino acids. V was shortened by 3 bases and J by 4 bases, with 12 bases between the two germline ends. The CDR3 is CSVDDGLRYGYTF. CDR3 coding DNA: TGCAGCGTTGACGATGGTCTGCGCTATGGCTACACCTTC. Combining the CDR3 with reference TRBV29-1 and TRBJ1-2 gives the whole variable domain SAVISQKPSRDICQRGTSLTIQCQVDSQVTMMFWYRQQPGQSLTLIATANQGSEATYESGFVIDKFPISRPNLTFSTLTVSNMSPEDSSIYLCSVDDGLRYGYTFGSGTRLTVV.

V and J are TRBV12-3 or TRBV12-4 and TRBJ2-5, with D perhaps matching TRBD1 or TRBD2 (5 bases each). The J call is doubtful: the DNA matches TRBJ2-1 better. This CDR3 is 13 amino acids long. The CDR3: CASSTLGVSEQFF. The CDR3 nucleotides read TGTGCCAGCAGTACTCTGGGGGTAAGTGAGCAGTTCTTC.

This clonotype came up a few times. This chain connects TRBV4-1 to TRBJ1-2; a possible D gene is TRBD1 (6 bases). The V end was cut by 5 bases, the J end by 3 bases, with 19 bases between. The germline CDR1 and CDR2 sequences are MGHRA and YSYEKL. This CDR3 has 16 residues. The CDR3 DNA reads TGCGCCAGCAGCAACGGGGAACAGGGATTCCACTATGGCTACACCTTC. It codes for CASSNGEQGFHYGYTF.

As regards this clonotype: The junction does not match germline at one end; this may be a read error. The genes are TRBV12-3 or TRBV12-4 and TRBJ1-1; tentative D call: TRBD1 (5 bases). The CDR3 covers 15 residues. The CDR3 spells CAGSHRQKVNTEAFF. The CDR3 DNA follows: TGTGCCGGCAGTCATAGACAGAAGGTTAACACTGAAGCTTTCTTT.

This clonotype was seen a few times. J is TRBJ2-5 and V is TRBV14; D may be TRBD1 (5 bases). Germline CDR1 and CDR2: SGHDN and FVKESK. Trimming removed 0 bases at V and 2 bases at J, with 10 bases between. There are 15 residues in the CDR3. As DNA, the CDR3 is TGTGCCAGCAGCCAAGATAACAGGCTACAAGAGACCCAGTACTTC. Translated: CASSQDNRLQETQYF.

This clonotype has more than one count but fewer than ten. A clone one base away is much larger, so this may be a read error. The V and J genes are TRBV7-3 and TRBJ2-2, with a weak D call TRBD2 (5 bases). Germline V lookup: CDR1 SGHTA, CDR2 FQGTGA. CDR3 length: 15 residues. The CDR3 spells CTSSLIDGVAGELFF. CDR3 sequence (DNA): TGTACCAGCAGCTTAATTGACGGGGTTGCCGGGGAGCTGTTTTTT.

This chain uses TRBV7-6 with TRBJ2-3; maybe TRBD1 (7 bases). The CDR3 runs 16 residues. V dropped 2 bases and J dropped 1 base, with 13 bases sitting between them. The germline V gene encodes CDR1 SGHVS and CDR2 FNYEAQ. The CDR3 sequence is CASSLPGQRGTDTQYF. The DNA of the CDR3 is TGTGCCAGCAGCTTACCGGGACAGCGGGGCACAGATACGCAGTATTTT. Complete variable domain (other parts from reference TRBV7-6 and TRBJ2-3): GAGVSQSPRYKVTKRGQDVALRCDPISGHVSLYWYRQALGQGPEFLTYFNYEAQQDKSGLPNDRFSAERPEGSISTLTIQRTEQRDSAMYRCASSLPGQRGTDTQYFGPGTRLTVL.

Only a few counts were recorded for this clonotype. J is TRBJ1-1 and V is TRBV5-1, with 7 bases matching TRBD1. Germline loops: CDR1 SGHRS, CDR2 YFSETQ. V lost 4 bases and J lost 3; bases outside the gene matches: 21. This CDR3 is built from 19 residues. The CDR3 is CASSAALLGGAQDDTEAFF. DNA for the CDR3: TGCGCCAGCAGCGCAGCCCTCCTAGGGGGCGCTCAGGACGACACTGAAGCTTTCTTT.

The chain couples TRBV7-9 to TRBJ2-5; TRBD1 matches 10 bases. This CDR3 is 19 amino acids long. In germline, CDR1 is SEHNR, CDR2 FQNEAQ (reference sequence). V lost 1 base to trimming and J lost 0 bases; unmatched junction nucleotides: 11. CDR3 nucleotide sequence: TGTGCCAGCAGCTTAGAGACCGGGACAGGGGTTTTCCACCAAGAGACCCAGTACTTC. It encodes CASSLETGTGVFHQETQYF. The entire variable domain, with the rest obtained from reference TRBV7-9 and TRBJ2-5, is as follows: DTGVSQNPRHKITKRGQNVTFRCDPISEHNRLYWYRQTLGQGPEFLTYFQNEAQLEKSRLLSDRFSAERPKGSFSTLEIQRTEQGDSAMYLCASSLETGTGVFHQETQYFGPGTRLLVL.

This clonotype was seen a handful of times. V gene TRBV4-1 combines with J gene TRBJ2-3, with D possibly TRBD2 on 6 matching bases. The CDR3 contains 15 residues. Germline V gene data show CDR1 as MGHRA and CDR2 as YSYEKL. The V end was cut by 1 base, the J end by 2 bases, with 10 bases between. The chain's CDR3 is CASSQVLGLTDTQYF. DNA of the CDR3: TGCGCCAGCAGCCAAGTTTTGGGACTCACAGATACGCAGTATTTT.

This clonotype has only a few counts. This chain connects TRBV28 to TRBJ2-1; 8 positions match TRBD2. Germline-derived CDR1 and CDR2 are MDHEN and SYDVKM. Unmatched junction bases numbered 10, after V lost 2 bases and J lost 1 base. CDR3 length: 18 residues. CDR3 coding DNA: TGTGCCAGCAGTTTAGTAAGTGGGCGGGAGGCATCCTACAATGAGCAGTTCTTC. Its protein product is CASSLVSGREASYNEQFF.

The CDR3 DNA follows: TGTGCCAGCAGCTTAACCCACGGGGACTACGAGCAGTACTTC. This sequence encodes CASSLTHGDYEQYF. The rearrangement links TRBV7-3 to TRBJ2-7, with a tentative D call TRBD2 (5 bases). The germline gives CDR1 SGHTA, CDR2 FQGTGA. The CDR3 runs to 14 residues. V was trimmed by 0 bases and J by 3 bases, leaving 9 bases between them.

CDR3 in amino acids: CASSDPGRSGNTIYF. Written as DNA, the CDR3 is TGTGCCAGCAGTGATCCGGGCAGATCTGGAAACACCATATATTTT. This rearrangement joins TRBV25-1 to TRBJ1-3, with D uncertain. The ends were cut back, 3 bases at V and 1 base at J, with 10 bases in the middle. Germline V gene sequence: CDR1 MGHDK, CDR2 SYGVNS. The CDR3 covers 15 residues.

V is TRBV19 and J is TRBJ1-5, with a weak D call TRBD1 (6 bases). Trimming stripped 3 bases from V and 5 bases from J, with 11 bases between. The CDR3 is made up of 14 amino acids. CDR1 and CDR2 from the germline V gene are LNHDA and SQIVND (reference sequence). The CDR3 loop is CASSMHRVDQPQHF. DNA for the CDR3: TGTGCCAGTAGTATGCACAGGGTTGATCAGCCCCAGCATTTT.

The chain is built from TRBV4-2 and TRBJ2-6, with D hard to call. The CDR3 extends over 17 amino acids. Trimming stripped 0 bases from V and 4 bases from J, with 13 bases between. Germline values: CDR1 LGHNA, CDR2 YNFKEQ. The CDR3 DNA is TGTGCCAGCAGCCAAGATCTCGAGCTCTCCGGGGCCAACGTCCTGACTTTC. Its protein is CASSQDLELSGANVLTF.

In its sample, this clonotype was seen a few times. This rearrangement joins TRBV7-2 to TRBJ1-2; TRBD1 matches at 9 bases. Germline V gene lookup returns CDR1 SGHTA and CDR2 FQGNSA. The V segment lost 5 bases and the J segment 4 bases; nucleotides outside the gene matches: 5. The CDR3 is 14 residues long. CDR3 coding DNA: TGTGCCAGCAGCCTACAGGGGGCGACCTATGGCTACACCTTC. This gives the protein CASSLQGATYGYTF.

The gene calls are TRBV2 and TRBJ2-7; D not certain. The V end was cut by 6 bases, the J end by 9 bases, with 24 bases between. Germline assignment: CDR1 SNHLY and CDR2 FYNNEI. The CDR3 has 15 amino acids. CDR3 DNA sequence: TGTGCCAGCAGCCCCCCGGCGACATTAAACCTCCGGCAGTACTTC. Translating it yields CASSPPATLNLRQYF.

This clonotype was observed a single time. This chain uses TRBV25-1 with TRBJ2-1, with a possible D match to TRBD1 (5 bases). Trimming stripped 3 bases from V and 0 bases from J, with 12 bases between. Looked up from germline, CDR1 is MGHDK and CDR2 is SYGVNS. This CDR3 is 16 amino acids long. The CDR3 spells CASSDSTGASYNEQFF. The CDR3, as DNA: TGTGCCAGCAGTGATTCAACAGGCGCCTCCTACAATGAGCAGTTCTTC.